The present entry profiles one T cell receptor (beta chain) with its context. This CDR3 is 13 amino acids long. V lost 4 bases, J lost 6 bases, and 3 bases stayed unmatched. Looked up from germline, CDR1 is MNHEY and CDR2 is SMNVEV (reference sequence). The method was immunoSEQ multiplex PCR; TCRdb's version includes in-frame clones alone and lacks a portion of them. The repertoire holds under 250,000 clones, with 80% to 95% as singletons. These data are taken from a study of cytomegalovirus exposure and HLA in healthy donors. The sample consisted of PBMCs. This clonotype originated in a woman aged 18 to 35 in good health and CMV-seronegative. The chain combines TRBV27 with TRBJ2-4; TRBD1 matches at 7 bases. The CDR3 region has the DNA TGTGCCAGCAGTTCAAGACAGGGAAACATTCAGTACTTC. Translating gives CASSSRQGNIQYF.